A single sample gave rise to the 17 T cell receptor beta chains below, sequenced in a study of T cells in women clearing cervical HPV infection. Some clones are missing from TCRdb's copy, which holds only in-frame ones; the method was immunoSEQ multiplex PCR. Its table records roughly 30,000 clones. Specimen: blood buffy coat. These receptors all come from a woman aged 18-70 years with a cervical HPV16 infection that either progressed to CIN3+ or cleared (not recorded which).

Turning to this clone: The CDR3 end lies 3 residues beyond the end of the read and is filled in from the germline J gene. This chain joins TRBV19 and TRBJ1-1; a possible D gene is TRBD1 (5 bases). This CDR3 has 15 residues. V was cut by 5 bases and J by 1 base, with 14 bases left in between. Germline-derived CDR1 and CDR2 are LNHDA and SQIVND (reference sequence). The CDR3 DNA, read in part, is TGTGCCAGTAGTGCCGCCCGGGGGGGGAACACTGAA. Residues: CASSAARGGNTE. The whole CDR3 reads CASSAARGGNTEAFF.

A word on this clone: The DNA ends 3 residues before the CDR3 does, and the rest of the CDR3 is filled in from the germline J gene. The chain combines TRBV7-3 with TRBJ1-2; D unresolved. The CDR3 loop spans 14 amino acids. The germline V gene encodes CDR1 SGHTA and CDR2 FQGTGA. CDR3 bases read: TGTGCCAGCAGCTTAACGTCCATTACCGCGGGC. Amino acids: CASSLTSITAG. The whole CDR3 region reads CASSLTSITAGYTF.

The sequenced part of the CDR3 DNA is TGTGCCTGGAGTGTTCTTATGTTCACTGAA. Protein sequence: CAWSVLMFTE. The CDR3, in full, reads CAWSVLMFTEAFF. The chain carries TRBV30 and TRBJ1-1; no clear D. The read stops 3 residues short of the end of the CDR3; the missing end is completed from the germline J gene. The CDR3 runs to 13 residues. V lost 0 bases, J lost 4 bases, and 9 bases lay in between. CDR1 GTSNPN and CDR2 SVGIG come from the germline V gene (reference sequence).

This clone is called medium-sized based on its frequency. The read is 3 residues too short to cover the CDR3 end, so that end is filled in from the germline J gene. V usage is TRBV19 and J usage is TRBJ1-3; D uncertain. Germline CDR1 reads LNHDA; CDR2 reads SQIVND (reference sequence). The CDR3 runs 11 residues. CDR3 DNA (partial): TGTGCCAGTAGTATCGGCCAGCGT. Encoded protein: CASSIGQR. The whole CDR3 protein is CASSIGQRIYF. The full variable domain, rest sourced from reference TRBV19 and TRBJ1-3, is DGGITQSPKYLFRKEGQNVTLSCEQNLNHDAMYWYRQDPGQGLRLIYYSQIVNDFQKGDIAEGYSVSREKKESFPLTVTSAQKNPTAFYLCASSIGQRIYFGEGSWLTVV.

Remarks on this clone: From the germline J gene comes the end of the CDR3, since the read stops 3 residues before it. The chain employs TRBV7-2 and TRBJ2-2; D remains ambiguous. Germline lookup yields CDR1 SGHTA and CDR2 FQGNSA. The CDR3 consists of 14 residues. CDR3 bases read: TGTGCCAGCAGCTTAGGATCAACTAATGAAAAG. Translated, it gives CASSLGSTNEK. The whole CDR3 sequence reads CASSLGSTNEKLFF.

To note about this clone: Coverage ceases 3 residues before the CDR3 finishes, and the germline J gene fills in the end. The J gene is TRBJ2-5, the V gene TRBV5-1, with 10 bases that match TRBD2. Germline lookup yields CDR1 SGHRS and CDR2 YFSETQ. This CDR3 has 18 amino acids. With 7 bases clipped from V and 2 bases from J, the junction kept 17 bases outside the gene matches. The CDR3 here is CASRQEASGSPAQETQYF. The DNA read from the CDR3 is TGCGCCAGCCGTCAAGAGGCTAGCGGGAGCCCAGCACAAGAGACC.

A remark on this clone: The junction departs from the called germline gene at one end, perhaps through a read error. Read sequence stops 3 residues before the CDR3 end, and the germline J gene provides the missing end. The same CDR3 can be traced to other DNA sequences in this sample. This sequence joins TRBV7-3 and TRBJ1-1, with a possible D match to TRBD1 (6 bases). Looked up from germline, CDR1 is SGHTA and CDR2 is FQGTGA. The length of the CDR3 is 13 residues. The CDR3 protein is CASSRTGSTEAFF. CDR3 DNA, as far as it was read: TGTGCCAGCAGTCGCACAGGGAGCACTGAG.

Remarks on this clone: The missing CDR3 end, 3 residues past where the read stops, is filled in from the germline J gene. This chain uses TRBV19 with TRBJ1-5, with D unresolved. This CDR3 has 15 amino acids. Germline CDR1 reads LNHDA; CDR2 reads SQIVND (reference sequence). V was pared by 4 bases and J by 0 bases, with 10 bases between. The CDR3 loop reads CASSKRHDSNQPQHF. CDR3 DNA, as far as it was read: TGTGCCAGTAGTAAACGACATGATAGCAATCAGCCC.

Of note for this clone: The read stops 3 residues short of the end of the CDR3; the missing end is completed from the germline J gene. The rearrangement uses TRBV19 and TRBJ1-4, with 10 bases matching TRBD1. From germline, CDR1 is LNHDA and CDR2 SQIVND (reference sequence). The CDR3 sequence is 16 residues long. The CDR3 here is CASTGTGAPGANVLFF. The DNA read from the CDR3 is TGTGCCAGTACCGGGACAGGGGCCCCTGGGGCCAACGTA.

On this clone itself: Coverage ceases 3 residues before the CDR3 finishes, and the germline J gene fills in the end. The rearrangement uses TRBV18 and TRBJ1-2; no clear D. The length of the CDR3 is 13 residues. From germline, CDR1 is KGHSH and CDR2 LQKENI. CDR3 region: CASITSGVSDYTF. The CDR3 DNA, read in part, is TGTGCCAGCATAACTAGCGGGGTAAGCGAC.

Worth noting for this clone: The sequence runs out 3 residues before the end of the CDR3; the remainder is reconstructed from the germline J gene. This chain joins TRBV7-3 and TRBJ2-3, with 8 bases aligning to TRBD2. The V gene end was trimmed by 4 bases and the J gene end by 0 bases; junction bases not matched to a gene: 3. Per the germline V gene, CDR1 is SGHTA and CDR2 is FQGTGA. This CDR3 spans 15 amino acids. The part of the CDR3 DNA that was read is TGTGCCAGCAGCTCACGGGGGGGGAGCACAGATACG. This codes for CASSSRGGSTDT. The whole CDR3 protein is CASSSRGGSTDTQYF. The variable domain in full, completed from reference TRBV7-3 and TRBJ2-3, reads GAGVSQTPSNKVTEKGKYVELRCDPISGHTALYWYRQSLGQGPEFLIYFQGTGAADDSGLPNDRFFAVRPEGSVSTLKIQRTERGDSAVYLCASSSRGGSTDTQYFGPGTRLTVL.

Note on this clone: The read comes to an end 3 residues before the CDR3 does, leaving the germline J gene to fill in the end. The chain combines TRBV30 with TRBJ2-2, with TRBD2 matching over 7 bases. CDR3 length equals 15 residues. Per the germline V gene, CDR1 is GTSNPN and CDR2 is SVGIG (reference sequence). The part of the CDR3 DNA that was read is TGTGCCTGGAGTGGATACTTTGGGACTAATGAAAAG. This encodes CAWSGYFGTNEK. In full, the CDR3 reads CAWSGYFGTNEKLFF.

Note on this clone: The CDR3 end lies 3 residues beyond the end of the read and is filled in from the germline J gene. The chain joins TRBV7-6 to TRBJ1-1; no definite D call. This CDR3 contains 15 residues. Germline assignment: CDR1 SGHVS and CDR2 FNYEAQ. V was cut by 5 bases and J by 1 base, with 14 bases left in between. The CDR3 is CASSSPRGSNTEAFF. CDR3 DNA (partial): TGTGCCAGCAGCAGCCCGCGGGGTTCGAACACTGAA.

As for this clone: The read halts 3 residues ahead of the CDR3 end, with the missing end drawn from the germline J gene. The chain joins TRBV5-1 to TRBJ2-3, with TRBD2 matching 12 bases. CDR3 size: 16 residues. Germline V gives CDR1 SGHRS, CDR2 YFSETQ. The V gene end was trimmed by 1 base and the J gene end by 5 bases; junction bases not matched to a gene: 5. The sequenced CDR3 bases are TGCGCCAGCAGCTTGAGGCTAGCGGGGGGGAGAGATACG. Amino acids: CASSLRLAGGRDT. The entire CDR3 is CASSLRLAGGRDTQYF.

The sequenced part of the CDR3 DNA is TGTGCCAGCCGAACAGGGAACAATCAGCCG. Its translation is CASRTGNNQP. The whole CDR3 reads CASRTGNNQPQYF. The chain couples TRBV2 to TRBJ2-3; possible D gene TRBD1, 6 bases. The read halts 3 residues ahead of the CDR3 end, with the missing end drawn from the germline J gene. There are 13 residues in the CDR3. CDR1 is SNHLY, CDR2 FYNNEI, per germline.

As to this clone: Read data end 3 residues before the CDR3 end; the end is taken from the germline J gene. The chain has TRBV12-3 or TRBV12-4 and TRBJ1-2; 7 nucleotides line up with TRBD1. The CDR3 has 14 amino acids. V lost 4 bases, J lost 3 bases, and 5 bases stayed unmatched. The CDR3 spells CASSSGQAYYGYTF. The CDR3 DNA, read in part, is TGTGCCAGCAGTTCCGGACAGGCGTACTATGGC.

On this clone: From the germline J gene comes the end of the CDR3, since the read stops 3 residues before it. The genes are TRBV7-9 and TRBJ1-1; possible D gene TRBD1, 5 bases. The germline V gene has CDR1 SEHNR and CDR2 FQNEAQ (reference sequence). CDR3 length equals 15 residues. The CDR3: CASSLATTANYGAFF. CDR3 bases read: TGTGCCAGCAGCTTAGCGACGACAGCCAACTATGGA.